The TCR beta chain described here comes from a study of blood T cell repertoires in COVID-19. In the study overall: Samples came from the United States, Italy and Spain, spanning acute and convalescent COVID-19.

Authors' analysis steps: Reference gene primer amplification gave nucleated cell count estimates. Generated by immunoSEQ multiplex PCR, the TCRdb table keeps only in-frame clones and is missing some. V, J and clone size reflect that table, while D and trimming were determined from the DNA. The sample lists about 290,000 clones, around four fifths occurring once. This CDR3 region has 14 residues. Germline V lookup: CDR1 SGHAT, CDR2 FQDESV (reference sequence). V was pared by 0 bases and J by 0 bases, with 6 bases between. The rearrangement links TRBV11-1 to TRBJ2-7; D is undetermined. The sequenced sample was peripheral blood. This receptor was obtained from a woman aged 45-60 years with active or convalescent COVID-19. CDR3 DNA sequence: TGTGCCAGCAGCTTAGCTGAGAGCTCCTACGAGCAGTACTTC. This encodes CASSLAESSYEQYF.